This T cell receptor (beta chain) was recorded in a study of T cells in Graves' hyperthyroidism and ophthalmopathy. This clonotype was seen many times. RNA transcripts were the template for amplifying TCR beta CDR3 regions. HTBI primers were the set used in a first-round RT-PCR of the TCR CDR3. TCRdb reprocessed the multiplex PCR reads with MiXCR, giving one entry per CDR3 protein. This sample has some 370,000 distinct CDR3 sequences, with about 14% found just once. Germline CDR1 is SNHLY and CDR2 is FYNNEI. V dropped 8 bases and J dropped 7 bases, with 15 bases sitting between them. The CDR3 length is 13 residues.

V is TRBV2 and J is TRBJ2-1; weak D call: TRBD2 (6 bases). The sequenced sample consisted of blood. The source of this sequence is a man aged 45-60 years with Graves' ophthalmopathy. The CDR3 reads CASVREYWNEQFF. In nucleotides, the CDR3 is TGTGCCAGCGTCCGGGAGTATTGGAATGAGCAGTTCTTC.